The rows below give T cell receptor beta chains drawn from one sample of a study of response to subunit inactivated influenza vaccine. Each CDR3 protein is one row after TCRdb ran MiXCR on the RT-PCR reads. The sample lists around 850,000 distinct CDR3 sequences, about 18% occurring once. The material was PBMCs from blood, obtained about 5 days after vaccination. All receptors derive from a man aged 50-60 years who received an inactivated influenza vaccine. Both conserved end residues are part of each CDR3. The order of the fields is J gene, clone size, D gene, V gene, CDR3 protein, CDR3 DNA. D genes are given only for firm matches. Expanded clones are given a class, and other clones once, few, many or no size at all.

TRBJ2-4	few	-	TRBV5-6	CASSSRTALAKNIQYF	TGTGCCAGCAGCTCGAGGACAGCCCTAGCCAAAAACATTCAGTACTTC
TRBJ1-2	few	TRBD1	TRBV20-1	CRPDGDRDADGYTF	TGCAGGCCCGACGGGGACAGGGATGCGGATGGCTACACCTTC
TRBJ2-6	-	-	TRBV6-6	CASNPGANVLTF	TGTGCCAGCAACCCCGGGGCCAACGTCCTGACTTTC
TRBJ2-5	-	-	TRBV4-2	CASSQGLSLKGTQYF	TGTGCCAGCAGCCAAGGCCTTAGTCTGAAGGGGACCCAGTACTTC
TRBJ2-5	-	-	TRBV27	CASRMSRALGETQYF	TGTGCCAGTAGGATGTCCAGGGCGCTCGGGGAGACCCAGTACTTC
TRBJ2-5	few	-	TRBV6-5	CASSYRGLRGETQYF	TGTGCCAGCAGTTACCGGGGACTTCGAGGAGAGACCCAGTACTTC
TRBJ2-1	-	TRBD1	TRBV18	CASSLPGTATYNEQFF	TGTGCCAGCTCCCTCCCAGGGACAGCGACCTACAATGAGCAGTTCTTC
TRBJ2-1	few	-	TRBV9	CASSGIMGEQFF	TGTGCCAGCAGCGGGATTATGGGTGAGCAGTTCTTC
TRBJ2-5	few	TRBD2	TRBV7-9	CASSLGTSGNQETQYF	TGTGCCAGCAGCTTAGGGACTAGCGGGAACCAAGAGACCCAGTACTTC
TRBJ2-5	-	TRBD1	TRBV5-1	CASSAQGQETQYF	TGCGCCAGCAGCGCACAGGGGCAAGAGACCCAGTACTTC